Each of the 31 T cell receptor beta chains below was sequenced from the same sample in a study of blood T cell repertoires in COVID-19. Sequenced by immunoSEQ multiplex PCR; TCRdb stores in-frame clones only, minus some. The sample has tens of thousands of clones, roughly 85% seen once; the top ten hold approximately 15%. Input material: peripheral blood. The receptors originated from a human donor in a cohort sampled during active COVID-19. The donor label of this sample is uncertain.

The V and J genes are TRBV7-9 and TRBJ1-1; unclear D gene. Germline V CDR1 and CDR2: SEHNR, FQNEAQ (reference sequence). The CDR3 is 11 amino acids. The ends were cut back, 11 bases at V and 3 bases at J, with 10 bases in the middle. The CDR3 sequence is CAWERDTEAFF. In DNA form, the CDR3 reads TGTGCCTGGGAGAGGGACACTGAAGCTTTCTTT.

In its sample, this clone is medium-sized. The chain employs TRBV18 and TRBJ2-7; D may be TRBD2 (5 bases). The CDR3 loop spans 14 amino acids. The ends were cut back, 2 bases at V and 2 bases at J, with 10 bases in the middle. Germline V gene data show CDR1 as KGHSH and CDR2 as LQKENI. CDR3 coding DNA: TGTGCCAGCTCACCAAAGGACGGGACCTACGAGCAGTACTTC. The encoded protein is CASSPKDGTYEQYF.

The chain recombines TRBV28 with TRBJ2-3, with TRBD2 matching over 7 bases. The V gene's germline CDR1 is MDHEN and CDR2 SYDVKM. The CDR3 length is 15 residues. Unmatched junction bases numbered 9, after V lost 3 bases and J lost 6 bases. The CDR3 nucleotides read TGTGCCAGCAGTTTGCCCGGGACTACGGTGGATACGCAGTATTTT. It translates to CASSLPGTTVDTQYF.

The chain recombines TRBV7-3 with TRBJ2-3; the match to TRBD2 covers 11 bases. Losses at the gene ends were 4 bases for V and 1 base for J; bases not matched to a gene: 16. Germline-derived CDR1 and CDR2 are SGHTA and FQGTGA. This CDR3 comprises 20 residues. The CDR3 region is CASSSLGASGGPGRTDTQYF. The CDR3 bases are TGTGCCAGCAGCTCCCTCGGGGCTAGCGGGGGGCCAGGACGCACAGATACGCAGTATTTT.

The rearrangement uses TRBV5-4 and TRBJ1-4; TRBD1 matches 7 bases. The V and J ends lost 4 bases and 0 bases, in that order; junction bases with no gene match: 6. The CDR3 sequence is 16 residues long. Per the germline V gene, CDR1 is SGHNT and CDR2 is YYREEE (reference sequence). The CDR3 spells CASSPGQTSTNEKLFF. The CDR3 DNA reads TGTGCCAGCAGCCCGGGACAGACGTCAACTAATGAAAAACTGTTTTTT.

This clone came up a few times. V and J are TRBV28 and TRBJ2-7, with unresolved D. CDR3 length: 13 amino acids. CDR1 MDHEN and CDR2 SYDVKM come from the germline V gene. Trimming stripped 6 bases from V and 0 bases from J, with 9 bases between. The CDR3 loop is CASRIRSSYEQYF. In nucleotides, the CDR3 is TGTGCCAGCAGAATACGGAGCTCCTACGAGCAGTACTTC.

The chain has TRBV19 and TRBJ2-5; 11 bases are a match to TRBD1. Germline CDR1 LNHDA, CDR2 SQIVND (reference sequence). Trimming removed 6 bases from V and 5 bases from J; junction bases left unmatched: 5. The CDR3 covers 14 residues. Here the CDR3 DNA reads TGTGCCAGTAGGGACAGGGGGCGCGGGGAGACCCAGTACTTC. Its protein is CASRDRGRGETQYF.

J is TRBJ2-3 and V is TRBV5-5; the match to TRBD1 covers 9 bases. V gave up 4 bases and J gave up 0 bases; unmatched junction bases: 3. The CDR3 consists of 15 residues. Germline CDR1 is SGHKS and CDR2 is YYEKEE (reference sequence). The CDR3 DNA reads as TGTGCCAGCAGCCGGACAGGGGCGAGCACAGATACGCAGTATTTT. Protein sequence: CASSRTGASTDTQYF.

The chain couples TRBV5-1 to TRBJ2-1, with D perhaps TRBD2 (7 bases). Germline loops: CDR1 SGHRS, CDR2 YFSETQ. CDR3 size: 15 residues. V gave up 4 bases and J gave up 5 bases, with 16 bases separating them. CDR3 sequence: CASSPSRGAHNEQFF. The CDR3 DNA sequence: TGCGCCAGCAGCCCTTCCCGGGGGGCGCACAATGAGCAGTTCTTC.

V and J are TRBV30 and TRBJ2-7, with TRBD1 matching over 7 bases. The CDR3 runs 16 residues. Germline V gene sequence: CDR1 GTSNPN, CDR2 SVGIG (reference sequence). V lost 0 bases and J lost 3; bases outside the gene matches: 11. The CDR3 protein is CAWSVPETGRDYEQYF. For the CDR3, the DNA is TGTGCCTGGAGTGTACCCGAGACAGGGAGAGACTACGAGCAGTACTTC.

CDR3 residues: CASSFDRVLGNTIYF. CDR3 coding DNA: TGTGCCAGCAGCTTCGACAGGGTCCTCGGAAACACCATATATTTT. The chain combines TRBV5-8 with TRBJ1-3; 7 nucleotides agree with TRBD1. Germline lookup yields CDR1 SGHTS and CDR2 YDEGEE. Trimming cost V 2 bases and J 4 bases; bases outside gene matches: 6. This CDR3 region has 15 residues.

The chain carries TRBV10-3 and TRBJ2-5, with TRBD2 matching 9 bases. Germline CDR1 and CDR2: ENHRY and SYGVKD. V gave up 10 bases and J gave up 1 base; unmatched junction bases: 7. This CDR3 contains 14 residues. The DNA of the CDR3 is TGTGCCAACCGGGTTAGCGGGGGCCAAGAGACCCAGTACTTC. This codes for CANRVSGGQETQYF.

The chain links TRBV19 to TRBJ2-1, with a possible D match to TRBD2 (7 bases). The CDR3 is made up of 13 amino acids. V lost 9 bases, J lost 6 bases, and 15 bases lay in between. Germline-derived CDR1 and CDR2 are LNHDA and SQIVND (reference sequence). The CDR3 reads CASTRAGANEQFF. The CDR3 DNA reads as TGTGCCAGCACCCGGGCGGGGGCCAATGAGCAGTTCTTC.

On this clone itself: Different DNA sequences within this sample yield the same CDR3. The CDR3 spells CASSPGTGATGELFF. The CDR3 DNA reads TGTGCCAGCAGCCCTGGGACAGGGGCCACCGGGGAGCTGTTTTTT. This chain links TRBV7-3 with TRBJ2-2, with 10 positions matching TRBD1. With 5 bases clipped from V and 4 bases from J, the junction kept 4 bases outside the gene matches. CDR1 is SGHTA, CDR2 FQGTGA, per germline. CDR3 length: 15 amino acids. The full variable domain, rest sourced from reference TRBV7-3 and TRBJ2-2, is GAGVSQTPSNKVTEKGKYVELRCDPISGHTALYWYRQSLGQGPEFLIYFQGTGAADDSGLPNDRFFAVRPEGSVSTLKIQRTERGDSAVYLCASSPGTGATGELFFGEGSRLTVL.

The chain joins TRBV19 to TRBJ1-6; a weak D match, TRBD1 (5 bases). Germline-derived CDR1 and CDR2 are LNHDA and SQIVND (reference sequence). The CDR3 is 15 residues long. The V end was cut by 2 bases, the J end by 9 bases, with 14 bases between. CDR3 residues: CASSIQRGDGSPLHF. As DNA, the CDR3 is TGTGCCAGTAGTATACAGCGGGGGGACGGTTCACCCCTCCACTTT.

The V and J genes are TRBV5-1 and TRBJ1-6; 7 bases align to TRBD1. Germline V gives CDR1 SGHRS, CDR2 YFSETQ. The CDR3 length is 14 residues. With 3 bases clipped from V and 7 bases from J, the junction kept 4 bases outside the gene matches. The CDR3 nucleotides read TGCGCCAGCAGCTGGGACAGTCTAAATTCACCCCTCCACTTT. It yields the protein CASSWDSLNSPLHF.

The J gene is TRBJ2-5, the V gene TRBV19, with 11 positions matching TRBD2. Germline V gene data show CDR1 as LNHDA and CDR2 as SQIVND (reference sequence). This CDR3 contains 17 residues. Trimming removed 3 bases from V and 2 bases from J; junction bases left unmatched: 8. CDR3 bases: TGTGCCAGTAGTATGAGTTTTGGGACTAGCGGACAAGAGACCCAGTACTTC. Amino acid sequence: CASSMSFGTSGQETQYF.

V usage is TRBV19 and J usage is TRBJ2-2; D gene unclear. The CDR3 runs 13 residues. Trimming pared 7 bases from V and 8 bases from J, leaving 14 bases between. Germline V gene sequence: CDR1 LNHDA, CDR2 SQIVND (reference sequence). CDR3 region: CASTARRVGELFF. CDR3 in DNA: TGTGCCAGTACTGCCCGGAGAGTTGGGGAGCTGTTTTTT.

The chain carries TRBV6-4 and TRBJ2-2, with a possible D match to TRBD2 (7 bases). Germline V gives CDR1 MRHNA, CDR2 SNTAGT. V was pared by 6 bases and J by 6 bases, with 14 bases between. The CDR3 spans 14 residues. DNA of the CDR3: TGTGCCAGCAGGAGGGGGGGCTCGGCCGGGGAGCTGTTTTTT. It is translated as CASRRGGSAGELFF.

The V call is TRBV7-2, the J call TRBJ2-3; 13 positions agree with TRBD2. V gave up 6 bases and J gave up 7 bases; unmatched junction bases: 10. Germline-derived CDR1 and CDR2 are SGHTA and FQGNSA. The length of the CDR3 is 16 residues. The CDR3 protein is CASRATGTSGTYTQYF. The CDR3 DNA reads TGTGCCAGCAGGGCAACCGGGACTAGCGGGACCTATACGCAGTATTTT.

The chain is built from TRBV12-1 and TRBJ2-7; TRBD2 was called by the table and not checked on the DNA. TRBV12-1 is a recognized pseudogene. This CDR3 spans 15 amino acids. The CDR3, as DNA: TGTGCCAGCAGCTTTGTAAACGTCGAGTCCTACGAGCAGTACTTC. Encoded protein: CASSFVNVESYEQYF.

The CDR3 region has the DNA TGTGCCAGCAGTTCCGGGGTTGCACCCCTCCACTTT. The encoded protein is CASSSGVAPLHF. J is TRBJ1-6 and V is TRBV27; D call uncertain. V gave up 4 bases and J gave up 11 bases, with 9 bases separating them. CDR3 length: 12 amino acids. Germline V gene sequence: CDR1 MNHEY, CDR2 SMNVEV (reference sequence).

The J gene is TRBJ2-1, the V gene TRBV10-3; 8 bases align to TRBD1. CDR3 size: 12 residues. Trimming took 10 bases from V and 9 from J; bases not matched to a gene: 8. Germline assignment: CDR1 ENHRY and CDR2 SYGVKD. DNA for the CDR3: TGTGCCACCTACGACAGGGGAAGTGAGCAGTTCTTC. Its translation: CATYDRGSEQFF.

The chain combines TRBV9 with TRBJ1-3, with a tentative D call TRBD1 (5 bases). The CDR3 extends over 17 amino acids. The germline gives CDR1 SGDLS, CDR2 YYNGEE. Trimming pared 0 bases from V and 2 bases from J, leaving 15 bases between. The CDR3, as DNA: TGTGCCAGCAGCGTAGGGGCGGGATCGGGACCTGGAAACACCATATATTTT. Encoded protein: CASSVGAGSGPGNTIYF.

The chain couples TRBV9 to TRBJ2-3; TRBD2 agrees at 14 bases. Germline values: CDR1 SGDLS, CDR2 YYNGEE. After removal of 4 bases from V and 4 bases from J, the junction contained 5 bases not matched to a gene. CDR3 length equals 16 residues. CDR3 in DNA: TGTGCCAGCAGCAAACGGACTAGCGGGGGGTCAGATACGCAGTATTTT. Residues: CASSKRTSGGSDTQYF.

The chain carries TRBV6-5 and TRBJ1-1; D gene ambiguous. V gave up 3 bases and J gave up 4 bases, with 9 bases separating them. This CDR3 region has 13 residues. Germline V gene sequence: CDR1 MNHEY, CDR2 SVGAGI. The CDR3 coding sequence is TGTGCCAGCAGTTATTTAGAGGGCACTGAAGCTTTCTTT. Translated, it gives CASSYLEGTEAFF.

V gene TRBV7-2 combines with J gene TRBJ2-1; 15 bases are shared with TRBD2. The CDR3 is 17 residues long. V lost 5 bases and J lost 8; bases outside the gene matches: 10. Germline values: CDR1 SGHTA, CDR2 FQGNSA. CDR3 protein: CASSRRTSGGAIDEQFF. CDR3 in DNA: TGTGCCAGCAGCCGCCGGACTAGCGGGGGGGCCATCGATGAGCAGTTCTTC.

The V and J genes are TRBV19 and TRBJ2-6, with D possibly TRBD1 on 6 matching bases. This CDR3 region has 18 residues. Trimming shortened V by 1 base and J by 1 base, and 14 bases separated the two germline ends. Germline CDR1 is LNHDA and CDR2 is SQIVND (reference sequence). CDR3 loop: CASSIGAGVGSGANVLTF. CDR3 coding DNA: TGTGCCAGTAGTATAGGGGCAGGGGTAGGGTCTGGGGCCAACGTCCTGACTTTC. Full variable domain (missing parts from reference TRBV19 and TRBJ2-6): DGGITQSPKYLFRKEGQNVTLSCEQNLNHDAMYWYRQDPGQGLRLIYYSQIVNDFQKGDIAEGYSVSREKKESFPLTVTSAQKNPTAFYLCASSIGAGVGSGANVLTFGAGSRLTVL.

This sequence joins TRBV6-6 and TRBJ1-2, with a tentative D call TRBD1 (6 bases). Between the trimmed V and J ends, which lost 7 bases and 3 bases, there was a span of 9 bases. There are 12 residues in the CDR3. Germline V lookup: CDR1 MNHNY, CDR2 SVGAGI (reference sequence). The CDR3 is CASNRADYGYTF. Here the CDR3 DNA reads TGTGCCAGCAACAGGGCTGACTATGGCTACACCTTC.

The rearrangement joins TRBV5-1 to TRBJ2-7; D may be TRBD1 (5 bases). The CDR3 spans 14 residues. CDR1 and CDR2 (germline): SGHRS, YFSETQ. The V and J ends lost 0 bases and 0 bases respectively, with 7 bases between them. The CDR3 is CASSLGQSSYEQYF. CDR3 nucleotide sequence: TGCGCCAGCAGCTTGGGACAGAGCTCCTACGAGCAGTACTTC.

The CDR3 protein is CASSLELAGVYNEQFF. The DNA for the CDR3 is TGTGCCAGCAGCTTAGAGCTAGCGGGGGTTTACAATGAGCAGTTCTTC. The chain uses TRBV11-2 and TRBJ2-1; 10 bases are a match to TRBD2. CDR1 and CDR2 from the germline V gene are SGHAT and FQNNGV. The V gene end was trimmed by 0 bases and the J gene end by 4 bases; junction bases not matched to a gene: 3. The CDR3 is 16 amino acids.